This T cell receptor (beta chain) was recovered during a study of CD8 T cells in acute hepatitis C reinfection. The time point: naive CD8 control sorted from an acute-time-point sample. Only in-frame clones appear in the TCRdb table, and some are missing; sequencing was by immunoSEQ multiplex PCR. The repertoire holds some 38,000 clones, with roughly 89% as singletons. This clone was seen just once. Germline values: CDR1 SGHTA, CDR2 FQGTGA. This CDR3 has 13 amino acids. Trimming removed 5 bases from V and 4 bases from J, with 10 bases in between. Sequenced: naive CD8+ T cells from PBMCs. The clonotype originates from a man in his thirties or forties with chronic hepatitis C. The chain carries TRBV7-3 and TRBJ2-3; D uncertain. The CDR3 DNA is TGTGCCAGCAGCCCCATCGGGCCAGATACGCAGTATTTT. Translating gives CASSPIGPDTQYF.